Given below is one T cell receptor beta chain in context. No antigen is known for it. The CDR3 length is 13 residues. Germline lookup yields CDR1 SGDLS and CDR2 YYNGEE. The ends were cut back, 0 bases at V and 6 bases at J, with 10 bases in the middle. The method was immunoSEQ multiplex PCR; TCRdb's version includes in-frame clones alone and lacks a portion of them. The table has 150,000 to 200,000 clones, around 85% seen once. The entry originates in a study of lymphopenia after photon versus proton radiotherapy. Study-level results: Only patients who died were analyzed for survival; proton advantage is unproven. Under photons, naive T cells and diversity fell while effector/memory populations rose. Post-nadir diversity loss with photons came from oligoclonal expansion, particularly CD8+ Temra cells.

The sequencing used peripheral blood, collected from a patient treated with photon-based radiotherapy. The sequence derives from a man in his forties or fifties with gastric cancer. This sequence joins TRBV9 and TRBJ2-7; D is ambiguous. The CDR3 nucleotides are TGTGCCAGCAGCGTAGGCCCGTCTCGCGAGCAGTACTTC. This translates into CASSVGPSREQYF.